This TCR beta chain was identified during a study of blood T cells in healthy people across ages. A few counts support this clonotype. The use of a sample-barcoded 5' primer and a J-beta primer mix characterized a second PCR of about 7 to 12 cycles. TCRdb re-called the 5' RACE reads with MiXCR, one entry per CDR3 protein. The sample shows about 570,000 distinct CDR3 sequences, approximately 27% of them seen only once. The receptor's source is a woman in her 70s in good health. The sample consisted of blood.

This CDR3 reads CASSVGPGPYGYTF. CDR3 DNA sequence: TGTGCCAGCAGCGTAGGGCCGGGACCCTATGGCTACACCTTC. The chain has TRBV9 and TRBJ1-2, with D possibly TRBD1 on 5 matching bases. The CDR3 sequence is 14 residues long. In germline, CDR1 is SGDLS, CDR2 YYNGEE. V lost 0 bases to trimming and J lost 4 bases, with 10 bases between them.